This entry lists 7 T cell receptor beta chains sequenced from one sample in a study of T cells in Graves' hyperthyroidism and ophthalmopathy (dated by TCRdb to the late 2010s). The library was generated by multiplex PCR. The reads were generated on an Illumina HiSeq 2000. The TCR beta CDR3 regions were amplified from RNA transcripts. The first round of RT-PCR for the TCR CDR3 was performed with the HTBI primer set and the Qiagen OneStep RT-PCR kit. The raw public data were reprocessed by TCRdb itself: fastp quality trimming at Q25, MiXCR clonotype calling, in-frame beta chains only. Rows are unified per CDR3 protein, each entry keeping the most common DNA and genes. The table for this sample lists fewer than 750,000 distinct CDR3 sequences; around 46% of them were counted only once. Together, the top ten hold roughly 8.2% of the sample. The material sequenced was peripheral blood or thyroid tissue (not recorded which). These receptor sequences come from a woman aged 18 to 35 with Graves' hyperthyroidism.

This rearrangement joins TRBV6-6 to TRBJ2-6; D unresolved. Trimming left V 7 bases short and J 4 bases short, with 11 bases between. The CDR3 covers 14 residues. Germline loops: CDR1 MNHNY, CDR2 SVGAGI (reference sequence). The CDR3 loop reads CASMEPSGANVLTF. CDR3 coding DNA: TGTGCCAGCATGGAACCCTCGGGGGCCAACGTCCTGACTTTC.

Of note for this clonotype: The junction departs from germline at one end; a sequencing error may be responsible. This chain joins TRBV7-2 and TRBJ1-1; tentative D call: TRBD1 (5 bases). CDR1 SGHTA and CDR2 FQGNSA come from the germline V gene. CDR3 length: 14 residues. The CDR3: CTGSWVGEGTEAFF. The DNA for the CDR3 is TGTACCGGCAGCTGGGTAGGGGAGGGGACTGAAGCTTTCTTT.

The chain links TRBV7-8 to TRBJ1-3; 10 nucleotides agree with TRBD1. Germline CDR1 SGHVS, CDR2 FQNEAQ. V lost 5 bases to trimming and J lost 8 bases; unmatched junction nucleotides: 12. There are 16 residues in the CDR3. The CDR3 nucleotides read TGTGCCAGCAGCCCCCGGACAGGGGGGGGTGGCTACACCATATATTTT. Translating it yields CASSPRTGGGGYTIYF.

There are many counts of this clonotype. The chain links TRBV12-3 or TRBV12-4 to TRBJ2-2; a weak D match, TRBD1 (5 bases). This CDR3 has 16 residues. The V end lost 5 bases, the J end lost 3 bases, and 16 bases lay between the germline ends. The CDR3 nucleotides read TGTGCCAGCAGTCAACGGTCGGCAGGGCACACCGGGGAGCTGTTTTTT. Translated: CASSQRSAGHTGELFF.

This chain uses TRBV4-3 with TRBJ1-1; D gene ambiguous. Germline values: CDR1 LGHNA, CDR2 YSLEER. This CDR3 spans 15 amino acids. Trimming cost V 4 bases and J 1 base, with 13 bases left between them. The CDR3 DNA is TGCGCCAGCAGCCCTACCCAGCGGGAGAACACTGAAGCTTTCTTT. Amino acids: CASSPTQRENTEAFF.

The J gene is TRBJ2-2, the V gene TRBV29-1; D is possibly TRBD2 (6 bases). This CDR3 region has 12 residues. Trimming took off 5 bases at V and 6 bases at J, with 10 bases between the two ends. Germline V gene sequence: CDR1 SQVTM, CDR2 ANQGSEA. CDR3 sequence (DNA): TGCAGCGTTCTGCCTAGCGCCGGGGAGCTGTTTTTT. Amino acid sequence: CSVLPSAGELFF.

This sequence joins TRBV30 and TRBJ2-7, with D unresolved. The CDR3 consists of 13 residues. The V end was cut by 3 bases, the J end by 3 bases, with 12 bases between. Germline V gene data show CDR1 as GTSNPN and CDR2 as SVGIG (reference sequence). CDR3 sequence reads: CAWSGLENYEQYF. CDR3 sequence (DNA): TGTGCCTGGAGCGGGCTTGAAAACTACGAGCAGTACTTC.